These 4 T cell receptor beta chains were sequenced from one sample in a study of blood T cell repertoires in COVID-19. The data were produced by immunoSEQ multiplex PCR, yet TCRdb's version contains in-frame clones alone and is incomplete. The sample records about 190,000 clones, around 79% being singletons. The sample taken for sequencing was peripheral blood. These receptors originate from a woman aged 45-65 years with acute or convalescent COVID-19.

The chain carries TRBV18 and TRBJ1-5; 8 bases map to TRBD1. The CDR3 is made up of 15 amino acids. The germline gives CDR1 KGHSH, CDR2 LQKENI. V shed 6 bases, J shed 7 bases, and the junction held 11 bases outside the gene matches. The CDR3 nucleotides are TGTGCCAGCTCCCCGACAGGGGTAAAGGGACAGCCCCAGCATTTT. Protein product: CASSPTGVKGQPQHF. Full variable domain (missing parts from reference TRBV18 and TRBJ1-5): NAGVMQNPRHLVRRRGQEARLRCSPMKGHSHVYWYRQLPEEGLKFMVYLQKENIIDESGMPKERFSAEFPKEGPSILRIQQVVRGDSAAYFCASSPTGVKGQPQHFGDGTRLSIL.

The chain couples TRBV19 to TRBJ1-2, with a possible D match to TRBD1 (6 bases). The V gene's germline CDR1 is LNHDA and CDR2 SQIVND (reference sequence). There are 15 residues in the CDR3. V lost 6 bases to trimming and J lost 2 bases, with 16 bases between them. CDR3 coding DNA: TGTGCCAGTAGGACGGGGGGGGCCTGGAACTATGGCTACACCTTC. Translating it yields CASRTGGAWNYGYTF.

This sequence joins TRBV10-2 and TRBJ2-6; the match to TRBD1 covers 9 bases. V was clipped by 9 bases and J by 0 bases; unmatched bases: 12. There are 18 residues in the CDR3. Germline loops: CDR1 WSHSY, CDR2 SAAADI. DNA for the CDR3: TGCGCCAGTCATGATAGAGGGACAGGGCTCTCTGGGGCCAACGTCCTGACTTTC. It is translated as CASHDRGTGLSGANVLTF.

The genes are TRBV28 and TRBJ1-4; weak D call: TRBD1 (5 bases). Germline values: CDR1 MDHEN, CDR2 SYDVKM. This CDR3 spans 14 amino acids. Between the trimmed V and J ends, which lost 6 bases and 4 bases, there was a span of 12 bases. CDR3 protein: CASRTGGFNEKLFF. The CDR3 DNA sequence: TGTGCCAGCAGAACCGGGGGGTTTAATGAAAAACTGTTTTTT.